The 9 T cell receptor beta chains listed next were all sequenced from one sample in a study of cytomegalovirus exposure and HLA in healthy donors. The PCR had 60 Vbeta and 13 Jbeta primers. Measured with immunoSEQ multiplex PCR; TCRdb has only the in-frame clones, and not every one. The table lists approximately 200,000 clones, 79% of them singletons, with roughly 1.4% in the top ten. Material for sequencing was PBMCs. All receptors come from a girl aged 10 to 17 in good health and CMV-seropositive.

The V call is TRBV4-1, the J call TRBJ2-6; 9 bases align to TRBD1. V dropped 1 base and J dropped 2; count of bases not matched to a gene: 9. Germline CDR1 and CDR2: MGHRA and YSYEKL. The CDR3 is 19 residues long. The CDR3 coding sequence is TGCGCCAGCAGCCAAGGGGCGGACAGGGGAGACCCTGGGGCCAACGTCCTGACTTTC. Translation gives CASSQGADRGDPGANVLTF.

This chain uses TRBV5-1 with TRBJ2-3; 14 nucleotides align to TRBD2. The CDR3 length is 19 residues. Germline V gene sequence: CDR1 SGHRS, CDR2 YFSETQ. V lost 2 bases to trimming and J lost 0 bases; unmatched junction nucleotides: 8. CDR3 coding DNA: TGCGCCAGCAGCTTACAAGGACTAGCGGGGGGCCCTAGCACAGATACGCAGTATTTT. It yields the protein CASSLQGLAGGPSTDTQYF.

V gene TRBV5-6 combines with J gene TRBJ1-5; D might be TRBD1 (6 bases). Per germline, CDR1 SGHDT and CDR2 YYEEEE. CDR3 size: 15 residues. Trimming removed 0 bases at V and 2 bases at J, with 9 bases between. DNA of the CDR3: TGTGCCAGCAGCTTGGGTGCAGGGGGCAATCAGCCCCAGCATTTT. It is translated as CASSLGAGGNQPQHF.

The chain links TRBV5-6 to TRBJ1-1; D ambiguous. Germline CDR1 is SGHDT and CDR2 is YYEEEE. V was pared by 5 bases and J by 1 base, with 9 bases between. This CDR3 contains 13 residues. The CDR3 loop reads CASRQVENTEAFF. CDR3 coding DNA: TGTGCCAGCAGACAAGTCGAGAACACTGAAGCTTTCTTT. The complete variable domain, with remaining parts taken from reference TRBV5-6 and TRBJ1-1, reads DAGVTQSPTHLIKTRGQQVTLRCSPKSGHDTVSWYQQALGQGPQFIFQYYEEEERQRGNFPDRFSGHQFPNYSSELNVNALLLGDSALYLCASRQVENTEAFFGQGTRLTVV.

The rearrangement uses TRBV6-1 and TRBJ2-7, with 10 bases matching TRBD2. V lost 4 bases, J lost 2 bases, and 8 bases stayed unmatched. Per germline, CDR1 MNHNS and CDR2 SASEGT. The CDR3 runs 16 residues. The CDR3 DNA reads TGTGCCAGCAGTGGAACGCTAGCGGGGGACGCCTACGAGCAGTACTTC. The encoded protein is CASSGTLAGDAYEQYF.

This chain uses TRBV14 with TRBJ2-7; D not certain. The CDR3 runs 12 residues. V dropped 0 bases and J dropped 9 bases, with 9 bases sitting between them. Germline lookup yields CDR1 SGHDN and CDR2 FVKESK. CDR3 loop: CASSQDRGTQYF. DNA of the CDR3: TGTGCCAGCAGCCAAGATAGAGGTACGCAGTACTTC.

This chain connects TRBV7-9 to TRBJ1-6, with D unclear. CDR3 size: 16 residues. Trimming took off 1 base at V and 3 bases at J, with 10 bases between the two ends. In germline, CDR1 is SEHNR, CDR2 FQNEAQ (reference sequence). The CDR3 DNA is TGTGCCAGCAGCTTAGAAACTGGTTTCTATAATTCACCCCTCCACTTT. Amino acid sequence: CASSLETGFYNSPLHF.

This clone was counted a few times. The V gene is TRBV5-1, the J gene TRBJ1-1, with a tentative D call TRBD1 (5 bases). Germline V gene lookup returns CDR1 SGHRS and CDR2 YFSETQ. This CDR3 is built from 13 residues. V was clipped by 4 bases and J by 1 base, with 8 bases between them. The CDR3 reads CASSHGQNTEAFF. The CDR3 DNA reads as TGCGCCAGCAGCCATGGACAGAACACTGAAGCTTTCTTT.

The chain carries TRBV10-3 and TRBJ1-4; TRBD1 matches 7 bases. This CDR3 region has 15 residues. J gave up 4 bases and V 2 bases, and 4 bases lay outside the gene matches. Germline V gene lookup returns CDR1 ENHRY and CDR2 SYGVKD. The DNA for the CDR3 is TGTGCCATCAGTGAGGGGGGACAGAGTAATGAAAAACTGTTTTTT. Protein sequence: CAISEGGQSNEKLFF.